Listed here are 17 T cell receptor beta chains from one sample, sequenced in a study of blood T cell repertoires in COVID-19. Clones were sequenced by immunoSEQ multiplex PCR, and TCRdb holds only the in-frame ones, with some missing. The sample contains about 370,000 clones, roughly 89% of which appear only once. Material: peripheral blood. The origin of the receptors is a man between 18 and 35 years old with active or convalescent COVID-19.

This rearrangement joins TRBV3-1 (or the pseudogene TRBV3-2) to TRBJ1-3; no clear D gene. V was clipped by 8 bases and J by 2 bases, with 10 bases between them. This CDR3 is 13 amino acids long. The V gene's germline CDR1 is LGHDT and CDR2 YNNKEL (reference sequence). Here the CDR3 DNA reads TGTGCCAGCGCGAGGGTTGCTGGAAACACCATATATTTT. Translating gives CASARVAGNTIYF.

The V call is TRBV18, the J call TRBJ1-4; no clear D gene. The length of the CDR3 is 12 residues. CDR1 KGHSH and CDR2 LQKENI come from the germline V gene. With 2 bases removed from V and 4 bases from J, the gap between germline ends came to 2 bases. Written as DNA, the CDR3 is TGTGCCAGCTCACCATATAATGAAAAACTGTTTTTT. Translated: CASSPYNEKLFF.

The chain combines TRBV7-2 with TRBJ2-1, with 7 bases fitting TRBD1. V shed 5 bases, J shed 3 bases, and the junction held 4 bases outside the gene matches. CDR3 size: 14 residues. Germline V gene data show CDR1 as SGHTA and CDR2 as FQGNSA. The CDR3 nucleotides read TGTGCCAGCAGCCTCGGACAGGTCTACAATGAGCAGTTCTTC. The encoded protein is CASSLGQVYNEQFF. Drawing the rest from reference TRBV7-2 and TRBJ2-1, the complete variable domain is GAGVSQSPSNKVTEKGKDVELRCDPISGHTALYWYRQSLGQGLEFLIYFQGNSAPDKSGLPSDRFSAERTGGSVSTLTIQRTQQEDSAVYLCASSLGQVYNEQFFGPGTRLTVL.

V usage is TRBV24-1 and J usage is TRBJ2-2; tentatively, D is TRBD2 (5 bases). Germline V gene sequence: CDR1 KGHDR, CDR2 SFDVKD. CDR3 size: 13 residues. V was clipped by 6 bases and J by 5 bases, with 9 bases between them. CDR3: CATSLAATGELFF. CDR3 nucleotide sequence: TGTGCCACCAGTCTAGCTGCTACCGGGGAGCTGTTTTTT.

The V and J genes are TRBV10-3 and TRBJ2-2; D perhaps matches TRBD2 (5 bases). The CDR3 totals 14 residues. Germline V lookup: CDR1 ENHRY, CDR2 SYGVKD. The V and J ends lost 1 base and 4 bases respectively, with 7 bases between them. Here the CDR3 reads CAISELSGTGELFF. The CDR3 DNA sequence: TGTGCCATCAGTGAGTTGAGCGGCACCGGGGAGCTGTTTTTT.

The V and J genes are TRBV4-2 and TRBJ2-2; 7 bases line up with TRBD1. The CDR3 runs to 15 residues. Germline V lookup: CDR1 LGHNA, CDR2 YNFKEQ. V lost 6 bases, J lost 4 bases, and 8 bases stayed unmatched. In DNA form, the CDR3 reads TGTGCCAGCAGGCGAGGGGGCTTTGGCACCGGGGAGCTGTTTTTT. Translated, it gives CASRRGGFGTGELFF.

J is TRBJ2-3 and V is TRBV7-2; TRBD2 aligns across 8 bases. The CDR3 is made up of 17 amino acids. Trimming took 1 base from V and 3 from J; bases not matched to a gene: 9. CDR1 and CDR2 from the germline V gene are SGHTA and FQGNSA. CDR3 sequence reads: CASSLVVGGGITDTQYF. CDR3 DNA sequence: TGTGCCAGCAGCTTAGTCGTGGGCGGGGGGATAACAGATACGCAGTATTTT.

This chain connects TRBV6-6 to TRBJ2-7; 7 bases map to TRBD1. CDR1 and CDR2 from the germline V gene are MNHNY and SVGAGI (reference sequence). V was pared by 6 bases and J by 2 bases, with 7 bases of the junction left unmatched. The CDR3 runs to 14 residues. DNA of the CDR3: TGTGCCAGCAGGCACGGACAGGACACCTACGAGCAGTACTTC. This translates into CASRHGQDTYEQYF.

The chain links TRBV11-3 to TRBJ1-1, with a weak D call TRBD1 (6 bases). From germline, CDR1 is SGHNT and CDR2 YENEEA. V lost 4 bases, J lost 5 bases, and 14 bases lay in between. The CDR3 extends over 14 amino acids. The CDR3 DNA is TGTGCCAGCAGCTACGAATTACAGGGAACTGAAGCTTTCTTT. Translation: CASSYELQGTEAFF.

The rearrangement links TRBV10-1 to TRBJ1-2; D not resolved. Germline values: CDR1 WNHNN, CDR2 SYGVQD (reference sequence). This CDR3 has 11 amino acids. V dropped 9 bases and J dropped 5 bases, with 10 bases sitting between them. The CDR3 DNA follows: TGCGCCAGACCGACTCCATATGGCTACACCTTC. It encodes CARPTPYGYTF.

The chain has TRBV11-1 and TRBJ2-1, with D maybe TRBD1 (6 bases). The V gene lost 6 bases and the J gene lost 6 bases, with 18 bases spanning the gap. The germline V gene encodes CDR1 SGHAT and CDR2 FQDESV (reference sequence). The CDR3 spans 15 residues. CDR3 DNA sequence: TGTGCCAGCAGGAGGGACACACCCGGCCCCAATGAGCAGTTCTTC. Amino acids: CASRRDTPGPNEQFF.

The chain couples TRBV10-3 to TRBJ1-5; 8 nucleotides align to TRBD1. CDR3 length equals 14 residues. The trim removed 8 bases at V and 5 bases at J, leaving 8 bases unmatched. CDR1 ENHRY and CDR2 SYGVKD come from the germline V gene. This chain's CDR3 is CAISQDREYQPQHF. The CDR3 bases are TGTGCCATCTCTCAGGACAGGGAGTATCAGCCCCAGCATTTT.

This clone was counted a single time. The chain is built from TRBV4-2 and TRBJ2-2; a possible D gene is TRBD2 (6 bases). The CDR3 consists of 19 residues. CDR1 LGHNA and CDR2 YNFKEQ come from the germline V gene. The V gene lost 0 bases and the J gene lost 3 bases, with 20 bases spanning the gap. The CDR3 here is CASSQDPNAEGGYTGELFF. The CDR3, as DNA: TGTGCCAGCAGCCAAGACCCAAACGCCGAGGGAGGCTACACCGGGGAGCTGTTTTTT.

This CDR3 is CAAGLGGSYEQYF. CDR3 in DNA: TGTGCCGCCGGGCTGGGAGGCTCCTACGAGCAGTACTTC. The V call is TRBV5-4, the J call TRBJ2-7, with D possibly matching TRBD2 (6 bases). V was cut by 10 bases and J by 0 bases, with 14 bases left in between. This CDR3 region has 13 residues. Germline V CDR1 and CDR2: SGHNT, YYREEE (reference sequence).

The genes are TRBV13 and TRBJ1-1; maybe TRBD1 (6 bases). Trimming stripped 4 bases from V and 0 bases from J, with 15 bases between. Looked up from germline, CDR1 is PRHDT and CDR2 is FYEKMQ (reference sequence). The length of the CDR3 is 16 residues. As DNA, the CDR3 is TGTGCCAGCAGCTGGGGGAGGGGGAGGATGAACACTGAAGCTTTCTTT. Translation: CASSWGRGRMNTEAFF.

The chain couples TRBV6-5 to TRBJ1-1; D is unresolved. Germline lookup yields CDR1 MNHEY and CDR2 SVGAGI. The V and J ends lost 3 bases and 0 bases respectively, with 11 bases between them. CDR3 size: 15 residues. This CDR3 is CASSYLQYMNTEAFF. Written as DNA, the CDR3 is TGTGCCAGCAGTTATTTGCAGTACATGAACACTGAAGCTTTCTTT.

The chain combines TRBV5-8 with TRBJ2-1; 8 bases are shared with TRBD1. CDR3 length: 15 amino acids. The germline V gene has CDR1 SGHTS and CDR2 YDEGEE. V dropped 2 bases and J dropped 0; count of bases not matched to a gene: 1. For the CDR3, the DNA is TGTGCCAGCAGCTTCAGGGGGCACTCCTACAATGAGCAGTTCTTC. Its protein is CASSFRGHSYNEQFF. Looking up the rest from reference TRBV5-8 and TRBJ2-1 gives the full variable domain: EAGVTQSPTHLIKTRGQQATLRCSPISGHTSVYWYQQALGLGLQFLLWYDEGEERNRGNFPPRFSGRQFPNYSSELNVNALELEDSALYLCASSFRGHSYNEQFFGPGTRLTVL.